This T cell receptor (beta chain) was observed in a study of beta chain features in type 1 diabetes. Study observations and caveats: Type 1 diabetes patients showed a moderate but significant shortening of TCRB CDR3s in all four CD4+ subsets.

Reverse transcription of all isolated RNA meant that expressed TCRB transcripts were sequenced. Repertoires were generated with immunoSEQ multiplex PCR, while TCRdb's copy carries only in-frame clones and drops some. This sample has 300,000 to 450,000 clones, with around 10% found just once. As for this clone: What it binds is unknown.

With 5 bases removed from V and 11 bases from J, the gap between germline ends came to 9 bases. The CDR3 has 10 amino acids. The germline V gene has CDR1 SQVTM and CDR2 ANQGSEA. Sorted populations all exceeded 95% purity. Material for sequencing was central memory CD4+ T cells from blood. This rearrangement joins TRBV29-1 to TRBJ1-4, with D maybe TRBD1 (6 bases). This clonotype originated in a man aged 25-45 years with type 1 diabetes. The CDR3 loop reads CSVPGVKLFF. CDR3 DNA sequence: TGCAGCGTTCCAGGGGTGAAACTGTTTTTT.